This T cell receptor (beta chain) stems from a study of T-cell reconstitution after alpha-beta-depleted transplantation in children. Overall study results and limits: The authors attributed T-cell counts and diversity one year after transplant mostly to newly produced T cells. The study traced high day-60 TCRbeta diversity in some patients to surviving recipient T cells and thymic progenitors.

The V and J ends lost 8 bases and 3 bases respectively, with 14 bases between them. The length of the CDR3 is 13 residues. Germline CDR1 reads MNHNS; CDR2 reads SASEGT. Researchers prepared the TCRbeta library using unique molecular identifiers, the study reports. One entry per CDR3 protein results from TCRdb running MiXCR on the PCR reads. The table lists 77,000 or so distinct CDR3 sequences, roughly 20% of them singletons, with 40% to 65% in the top ten. This clonotype occurred a few times. The antigen is not known. This sample comprised PBMCs, mostly from graft donor cells, obtained 360 days after TCRalphabeta/CD19-depleted stem cell transplant. This clonotype originated in a male patient aged 2-15 years who had a stem cell transplant for acute lymphoblastic leukemia, so the T cells may come from the graft donor. This chain connects TRBV6-1 to TRBJ2-7; tentative D call: TRBD2 (5 bases). The CDR3: CASSAARGYEQYF. CDR3 coding DNA: TGTGCCAGCTCGGCGGCCCGGGGCTACGAGCAGTACTTC.